What follows are 21 T cell receptor beta chains derived from one specimen sequenced in a study of technical replicates of blood from a handful of donors. Using immunoSEQ multiplex PCR, the repertoire was profiled, and TCRdb retains in-frame clones only, with some absent. The table shows over 50,000 clones, with approximately 86% occurring only once. Material for sequencing was PBMCs. The receptors shown here come from a human donor in good health. Some clones in this sample may be carry-over from other donors' samples.

This clone was counted once. The chain joins TRBV4-3 to TRBJ2-1; TRBD2 aligns across 12 bases. Germline assignment: CDR1 LGHNA and CDR2 YSLEER. J was trimmed by 8 bases and V by 6 bases; bases with no gene match: 5. The CDR3 has 14 amino acids. CDR3 sequence (DNA): TGCGCCAGCAGGCGGACTAGCGGGGTGCATGAGCAGTTCTTC. It specifies CASRRTSGVHEQFF.

The gene calls are TRBV19 and TRBJ1-1; D possibly corresponds to TRBD1 (6 bases). CDR1 is LNHDA and CDR2 is SQIVND in the germline V gene (reference sequence). V was pared by 9 bases and J by 7 bases, with 15 bases between. The CDR3 covers 12 residues. CDR3 DNA: TGTGCCAGGTCCCAGGGGCCTATTGAAGCTTTCTTT. Protein: CARSQGPIEAFF.

The V gene is TRBV7-8, the J gene TRBJ2-7; TRBD2 matches at 16 bases. Per the germline V gene, CDR1 is SGHVS and CDR2 is FQNEAQ. This CDR3 has 15 amino acids. V was pared by 4 bases and J by 4 bases, with 1 base of the junction left unmatched. CDR3 nucleotides: TGTGCCAGCAGCTGGGGACTAGCGGGAGGGTACGAGCAGTACTTC. It specifies CASSWGLAGGYEQYF.

This chain joins TRBV11-2 and TRBJ1-2; 7 bases fit TRBD1. This CDR3 contains 16 residues. CDR1 SGHAT and CDR2 FQNNGV come from the germline V gene. The V and J ends lost 5 bases and 3 bases, in that order; junction bases with no gene match: 12. The CDR3 reads CASSQEGGALYYGYTF. As DNA, the CDR3 is TGTGCCAGCAGCCAAGAAGGGGGCGCATTGTACTATGGCTACACCTTC.

The chain joins TRBV5-1 to TRBJ2-7, with D perhaps TRBD1 (6 bases). The CDR3 runs to 14 residues. V was trimmed by 4 bases and J by 1 base, leaving 12 bases between them. Germline CDR1 SGHRS, CDR2 YFSETQ. DNA for the CDR3: TGCGCCAGCAGCGGATACAGGGATTCCTACGAGCAGTACTTC. Encoded protein: CASSGYRDSYEQYF.

J is TRBJ2-3 and V is TRBV7-9; a possible D gene is TRBD1 (5 bases). V lost 2 bases to trimming and J lost 2 bases, with 11 bases between them. The CDR3 consists of 15 residues. Germline V gene sequence: CDR1 SEHNR, CDR2 FQNEAQ (reference sequence). The DNA for the CDR3 is TGTGCCAGCAGCTTATATCAAGGGGCCACAGATACGCAGTATTTT. It specifies CASSLYQGATDTQYF.

The genes are TRBV11-2 and TRBJ2-7; 9 positions agree with TRBD2. This CDR3 is built from 16 residues. The V segment lost 5 bases and the J segment 0 bases; nucleotides outside the gene matches: 8. CDR1 and CDR2 from the germline V gene are SGHAT and FQNNGV. CDR3 in amino acids: CASSHVAGAHSYEQYF. In nucleotides, the CDR3 is TGTGCCAGCAGCCACGTAGCGGGGGCCCACTCCTACGAGCAGTACTTC.

The CDR3 nucleotides read TGTGCCATCAGTGAGGGGCGCGGCGGGGGGATAGATGAGACCCAGTACTTC. Protein sequence: CAISEGRGGGIDETQYF. V is TRBV10-3 and J is TRBJ2-5, with 8 bases identical to TRBD2. Unmatched junction bases numbered 13, after V lost 2 bases and J lost 5 bases. The length of the CDR3 is 17 residues. Looked up from germline, CDR1 is ENHRY and CDR2 is SYGVKD.

This clone was counted only a few times. The chain is built from TRBV21-1 and TRBJ2-5; TRBD2 was called by the table and not checked on the DNA. TRBV21-1 is a pseudogene segment. The CDR3 covers 16 residues. The CDR3 nucleotides are TGTGCCAGCAGCACTCGACTAGCGGAGCCTCAAGAGACCCAGTACTTC. Translated, it gives CASSTRLAEPQETQYF.

This sequence joins TRBV7-2 and TRBJ1-2; 8 bases match TRBD1. Unmatched junction bases numbered 14, after V lost 5 bases and J lost 9 bases. CDR3 size: 15 residues. Looked up from germline, CDR1 is SGHTA and CDR2 is FQGNSA. Here the CDR3 DNA reads TGTGCCAGCAGCCTTTCGGACAGGGTCCTTGTGAGCTACACCTTC. Amino acid sequence: CASSLSDRVLVSYTF.

This chain connects TRBV7-8 to TRBJ1-6; possible D gene TRBD1, 6 bases. The CDR3 is 13 amino acids. The V and J ends lost 5 bases and 10 bases respectively, with 12 bases between them. The germline CDR1 and CDR2 sequences are SGHVS and FQNEAQ. The CDR3 spells CASSHREQSPLHF. In DNA form, the CDR3 reads TGTGCCAGCAGCCACAGGGAACAATCACCCCTCCACTTT.

CDR3 bases: TGTGCCAGCATCCGGGACAGAGATTCCTATGGCTACACCTTC. Amino acid sequence: CASIRDRDSYGYTF. The chain couples TRBV5-6 to TRBJ1-2, with 7 nucleotides matching TRBD1. CDR3 length: 14 residues. Germline V CDR1 and CDR2: SGHDT, YYEEEE. V lost 6 bases, J lost 4 bases, and 9 bases stayed unmatched.

The chain joins TRBV11-2 to TRBJ1-1; possible D gene TRBD1, 5 bases. The CDR3 is 14 residues long. CDR1 and CDR2 (germline): SGHAT, FQNNGV. V dropped 5 bases and J dropped 4 bases, with 14 bases sitting between them. CDR3 sequence (DNA): TGTGCCAGCAGCCCCCGGGGGGTTGGCACTGAAGCTTTCTTT. Its protein product is CASSPRGVGTEAFF. Drawing the rest from reference TRBV11-2 and TRBJ1-1, the complete variable domain is EAGVAQSPRYKIIEKRQSVAFWCNPISGHATLYWYQQILGQGPKLLIQFQNNGVVDDSQLPKDRFSAERLKGVDSTLKIQPAKLEDSAVYLCASSPRGVGTEAFFGQGTRLTVV.

This clone was seen a single time. This chain connects TRBV9 to TRBJ1-1, with D possibly TRBD1 on 6 matching bases. CDR1 is SGDLS, CDR2 YYNGEE, per germline. The V gene lost 7 bases and the J gene lost 1 base, with 11 bases spanning the gap. This CDR3 contains 13 residues. CDR3 sequence: CASSAGANTEAFF. CDR3 bases: TGTGCCAGCTCTGCGGGGGCGAACACTGAAGCTTTCTTT.

The V gene is TRBV4-2, the J gene TRBJ2-7; maybe TRBD2 (6 bases). Germline loops: CDR1 LGHNA, CDR2 YNFKEQ. The CDR3 runs to 14 residues. Trimming took 5 bases from V and 0 from J, leaving 11 bases between them. The CDR3 here is CASSGTVDSYEQYF. The CDR3 DNA reads TGTGCCAGCAGCGGGACTGTTGACTCCTACGAGCAGTACTTC.

V and J are TRBV2 and TRBJ1-1, with 9 bases lining up with TRBD1. V gave up 7 bases and J gave up 4 bases; unmatched junction bases: 10. The CDR3 length is 15 residues. The germline CDR1 and CDR2 sequences are SNHLY and FYNNEI. The CDR3 sequence is CASTLSLTGGTEAFF. In DNA, the CDR3 is TGTGCCAGCACCCTAAGCTTGACAGGGGGCACTGAAGCTTTCTTT.

This sequence joins TRBV7-8 and TRBJ2-2, with 10 positions matching TRBD2. Unmatched junction bases numbered 7, after V lost 2 bases and J lost 4 bases. Germline V gene sequence: CDR1 SGHVS, CDR2 FQNEAQ. The CDR3 runs 17 residues. CDR3 protein: CASSLRLAGVPTGELFF. As DNA, the CDR3 is TGTGCCAGCAGCTTACGGCTAGCGGGGGTTCCCACCGGGGAGCTGTTTTTT.

The chain employs TRBV4-3 and TRBJ1-2; the D is unclear. Between the trimmed V and J ends, which lost 0 bases and 5 bases, there was a span of 10 bases. The CDR3 is 14 amino acids. CDR1 LGHNA and CDR2 YSLEER come from the germline V gene. CDR3 nucleotide sequence: TGCGCCAGCAGCCAAGATTGGCAGGCTTATGGCTACACCTTC. It encodes CASSQDWQAYGYTF.

V gene TRBV2 combines with J gene TRBJ2-2; possible D gene TRBD2, 5 bases. V was trimmed by 6 bases and J by 4 bases, leaving 12 bases between them. Per germline, CDR1 SNHLY and CDR2 FYNNEI. The CDR3 runs to 14 residues. CDR3 bases: TGTGCCAGCAGGTCCGTTGGAGGCACCGGGGAGCTGTTTTTT. This sequence encodes CASRSVGGTGELFF.

The chain is built from TRBV28 and TRBJ2-3; 9 nucleotides align to TRBD2. The V gene end was trimmed by 3 bases and the J gene end by 4 bases; junction bases not matched to a gene: 5. Per the germline V gene, CDR1 is MDHEN and CDR2 is SYDVKM. The CDR3 length is 15 residues. For the CDR3, the DNA is TGTGCCAGCAGTTTGGCGGGAGGGTTTCCAGATACGCAGTATTTT. It encodes CASSLAGGFPDTQYF.

The J gene is TRBJ2-7, the V gene TRBV6-1; TRBD2 agrees at 13 bases. The V gene end was trimmed by 6 bases and the J gene end by 5 bases; junction bases not matched to a gene: 7. The germline V gene encodes CDR1 MNHNS and CDR2 SASEGT. The CDR3 contains 15 residues. CDR3 in DNA: TGTGCCAGCAGGGCCTGGACTAGCGGGAGTGACGAGCAGTACTTC. It encodes CASRAWTSGSDEQYF.